This T cell receptor beta chain was captured in a study of T-cell memory formation after mild COVID-19. Study overall: Most TCR clusters belonged to a single donor. General observations from the study: That cross-reactive memory joined was suggested by some responding clones appearing in pre-infection memory. Contracting clones from day 15 to 85 showed balanced CD4/CD8; later expanders favored CD4+.

The CDR3 totals 14 residues. Trimming cost V 1 base and J 2 bases, with 8 bases left between them. Germline V gene data show CDR1 as LGHNA and CDR2 as YNFKEQ. TCRdb re-called the 5' RACE reads through MiXCR, storing one row per CDR3 protein. Among around 320,000 distinct CDR3 sequences, 25% to 30% were seen once, and the ten largest hold approximately 13%. As for this clonotype: No antigen is known for it.

Input material: PBMCs or a T cell subset sorted from them (not recorded which). The gene calls are TRBV4-2 and TRBJ1-2, with D tentatively TRBD1 (5 bases). The sequence was obtained from an adult woman who had mild COVID-19 (a few samples of this study predate the infection). Cell type and time point are not known. In DNA form, the CDR3 reads TGTGCCAGCAGCCAAGTCAACAGGAACTATGGCTACACCTTC. This translates into CASSQVNRNYGYTF.